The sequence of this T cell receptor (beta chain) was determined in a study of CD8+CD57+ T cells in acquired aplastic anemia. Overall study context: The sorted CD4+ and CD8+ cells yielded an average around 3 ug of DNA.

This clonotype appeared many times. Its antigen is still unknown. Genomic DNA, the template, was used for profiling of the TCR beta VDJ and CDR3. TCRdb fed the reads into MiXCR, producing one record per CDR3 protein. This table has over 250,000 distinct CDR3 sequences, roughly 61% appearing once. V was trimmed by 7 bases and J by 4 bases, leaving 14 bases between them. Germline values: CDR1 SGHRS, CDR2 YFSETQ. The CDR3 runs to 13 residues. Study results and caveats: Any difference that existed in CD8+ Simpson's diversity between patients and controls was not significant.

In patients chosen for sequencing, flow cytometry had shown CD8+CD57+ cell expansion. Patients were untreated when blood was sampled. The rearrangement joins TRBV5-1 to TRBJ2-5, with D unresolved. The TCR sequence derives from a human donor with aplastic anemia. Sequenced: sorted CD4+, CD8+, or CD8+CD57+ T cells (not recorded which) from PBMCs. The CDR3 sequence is CASRTDVGETQYF. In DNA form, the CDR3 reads TGCGCCAGCCGGACCGACGTTGGAGAGACCCAGTACTTC.